This TCR beta chain was identified during a study of OX40 agonist ivuxolimab in advanced cancers. Study-level information: People in dose escalation had one of these cancers: hepatocellular carcinoma, melanoma, renal cell or head and neck cancer. Under the entry rules, prior anti-PD-1, anti-PD-L1 or anti-CTLA-4 therapy was allowed, and roughly 39% had some. Study observations and caveats: Low normalized clonal expansion also occurred in some nonresponding patients.

The data were produced by immunoSEQ multiplex PCR, yet TCRdb's version contains in-frame clones alone and is incomplete. The data show tens of thousands of clones, 80% to 90% seen once. Unmatched junction bases numbered 6, after V lost 7 bases and J lost 2 bases. Germline CDR1 is WSHSY and CDR2 is SAAADI. This CDR3 spans 15 amino acids. To note about this clone: Its cognate antigen is unknown.

The material sequenced was CD4+ or CD8+ T cells sorted from blood, taken in a trial of the OX40 agonist ivuxolimab. J is TRBJ2-1 and V is TRBV10-2; 9 bases match TRBD2. This TCR was sampled from an adult with an advanced solid tumor such as melanoma, head and neck, liver or kidney cancer. Written as DNA, the CDR3 is TGCGCCAGCACTCTTAGCGGGAGCCCCTACAATGAGCAGTTCTTC. Translated: CASTLSGSPYNEQFF.